A single sample is the source of the 10 T cell receptor beta chains below, sequenced in a study of T cell repertoires in cytomegalovirus infection. TCRdb re-analysed the reads in MiXCR, keeping a single row per CDR3 protein. The profile shows fewer than 350,000 distinct CDR3 sequences, roughly a sixth of them singletons. The sample was PBMCs. The receptors originated from a human donor in good health (CMV status not recorded). Some clones in this sample may be carry-over from other donors' samples.

This clonotype was observed a few times. The chain is built from TRBV5-5 and TRBJ2-1, with TRBD2 as a possible D gene (5 bases). V was clipped by 1 base and J by 10 bases, with 18 bases between them. In germline, CDR1 is SGHKS, CDR2 YYEKEE (reference sequence). The CDR3 runs to 15 residues. CDR3 DNA: TGTGCCAGCAGCTTGATCAGCGTGCCCCCGGGAGAGCAGTTCTTC. Residues: CASSLISVPPGEQFF.

The chain links TRBV5-4 to TRBJ2-2, with D possibly matching TRBD1 (5 bases). CDR1 SGHNT and CDR2 YYREEE come from the germline V gene (reference sequence). The length of the CDR3 is 16 residues. Trimming removed 4 bases at V and 2 bases at J, with 15 bases between. The CDR3 sequence is CASSGWQGTNTGELFF. CDR3 nucleotide sequence: TGTGCCAGCAGCGGTTGGCAGGGTACTAACACCGGGGAGCTGTTTTTT.

At least ten counts were recorded for this clonotype. The chain uses TRBV10-3 and TRBJ2-1; tentatively, D is TRBD2 (6 bases). V lost 6 bases, J lost 10 bases, and 16 bases lay in between. The CDR3 consists of 13 residues. From germline, CDR1 is ENHRY and CDR2 SYGVKD. In DNA form, the CDR3 reads TGTGCCATCAGAACCGGGACTCCGGGGGAGCAGTTCTTC. It yields the protein CAIRTGTPGEQFF.

This clonotype was seen only a few times. The chain uses TRBV20-1 and TRBJ2-2; tentatively, D is TRBD2 (5 bases). CDR1 is DFQATT and CDR2 is SNEGSKA in the germline V gene (reference sequence). The CDR3 has 13 amino acids. The V gene lost 3 bases and the J gene lost 4 bases, with 9 bases spanning the gap. The CDR3 DNA reads as TGCAGTGCTAGCGGGCTAGCCACCGGGGAGCTGTTTTTT. Its translation is CSASGLATGELFF.

In this sample, this clonotype turned up a few times. V and J are TRBV7-2 and TRBJ2-5; 7 bases fit TRBD1. CDR3 length equals 13 residues. V was pared by 6 bases and J by 0 bases, with 1 base of the junction left unmatched. Germline V gives CDR1 SGHTA, CDR2 FQGNSA. The CDR3 here is CASRTGDQETQYF. CDR3 in DNA: TGTGCCAGCAGAACAGGGGACCAAGAGACCCAGTACTTC.

This clonotype was detected many times. The rearrangement joins TRBV10-3 to TRBJ2-2; possibly TRBD1 for D (6 bases). The CDR3 spans 15 residues. Looked up from germline, CDR1 is ENHRY and CDR2 is SYGVKD. V lost 4 bases and J lost 4, with 13 bases in between. This chain's CDR3 is CAISVEQGVTGELFF. DNA of the CDR3: TGTGCCATCAGTGTCGAACAGGGAGTCACCGGGGAGCTGTTTTTT.

This clonotype was detected ten times or more. This chain's CDR3 is CASSFTSGGGLAEQYF. CDR3 sequence (DNA): TGTGCCAGCAGTTTTACTAGCGGGGGGGGATTAGCCGAGCAGTACTTC. This chain uses TRBV27 with TRBJ2-7; 13 bases map to TRBD2. This CDR3 spans 16 amino acids. With V trimmed by 3 bases and J by 6 bases, 8 bases remained unmatched. Germline V gene sequence: CDR1 MNHEY, CDR2 SMNVEV (reference sequence).

This clonotype was observed many times. The J gene is TRBJ1-6, the V gene TRBV7-2, with no clear D. Looked up from germline, CDR1 is SGHTA and CDR2 is FQGNSA. CDR3 size: 17 residues. V lost 1 base to trimming and J lost 8 bases, with 18 bases between them. The CDR3 DNA follows: TGTGCCAGCAGCTTAGTCCTGGGATCTTACCTTTATTCACCCCTCCACTTT. Translating gives CASSLVLGSYLYSPLHF.

As to this clonotype: This may arise from a read error, as a much more abundant clone is one base away. The rearrangement uses TRBV7-2 and TRBJ2-3; 11 bases are a match to TRBD2. This CDR3 is 16 amino acids long. Germline V gene sequence: CDR1 SGHTA, CDR2 FQGNSA. This CDR3 reads CASSMGLAAAQDTRYF. The CDR3 bases are TGTGCCAGCAGCATGGGACTAGCGGCGGCTCAAGATACGCGGTATTTT.

The chain is built from TRBV18 and TRBJ1-5; tentative D call: TRBD1 (5 bases). CDR3 length equals 14 residues. V gave up 4 bases and J gave up 6 bases, with 13 bases separating them. CDR1 is KGHSH and CDR2 is LQKENI in the germline V gene. The CDR3 loop is CASSQGWDSQPQHF. The CDR3 DNA sequence: TGTGCCAGCTCACAGGGGTGGGATAGTCAGCCCCAGCATTTT. The full variable domain, completed using reference TRBV18 and TRBJ1-5, is NAGVMQNPRHLVRRRGQEARLRCSPMKGHSHVYWYRQLPEEGLKFMVYLQKENIIDESGMPKERFSAEFPKEGPSILRIQQVVRGDSAAYFCASSQGWDSQPQHFGDGTRLSIL.